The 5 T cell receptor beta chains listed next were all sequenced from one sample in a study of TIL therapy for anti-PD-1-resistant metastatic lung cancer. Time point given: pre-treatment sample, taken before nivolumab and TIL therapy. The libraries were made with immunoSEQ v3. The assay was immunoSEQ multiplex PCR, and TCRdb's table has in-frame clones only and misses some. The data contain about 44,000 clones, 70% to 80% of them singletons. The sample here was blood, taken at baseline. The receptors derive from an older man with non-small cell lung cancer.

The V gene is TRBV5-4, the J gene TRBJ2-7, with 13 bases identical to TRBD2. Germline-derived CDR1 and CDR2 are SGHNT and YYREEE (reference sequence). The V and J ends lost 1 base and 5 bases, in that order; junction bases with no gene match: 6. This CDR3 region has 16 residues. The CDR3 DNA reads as TGTGCCAGCAGCTTGCTAACTAGCGGGAGGGGGAACGAGCAGTACTTC. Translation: CASSLLTSGRGNEQYF.

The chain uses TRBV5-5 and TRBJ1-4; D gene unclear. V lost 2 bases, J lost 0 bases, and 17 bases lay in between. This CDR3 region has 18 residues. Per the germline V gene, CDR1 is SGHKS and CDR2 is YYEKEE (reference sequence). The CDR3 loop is CASSFLVGQATTNEKLFF. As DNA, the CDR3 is TGTGCCAGCAGCTTTTTAGTCGGGCAGGCGACAACTAATGAAAAACTGTTTTTT.

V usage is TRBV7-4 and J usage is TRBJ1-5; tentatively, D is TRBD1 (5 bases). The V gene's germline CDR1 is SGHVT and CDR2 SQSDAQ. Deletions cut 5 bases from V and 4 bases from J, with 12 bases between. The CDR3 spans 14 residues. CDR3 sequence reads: CASSRDVENQPQHF. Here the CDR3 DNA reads TGTGCCAGCAGCCGGGACGTCGAGAATCAGCCCCAGCATTTT.

For the CDR3, the DNA is TGTGCCAGCATGAGCTGGGACTACCTGGACAATGAGCAGTTCTTC. This encodes CASMSWDYLDNEQFF. This chain joins TRBV2 and TRBJ2-1; 7 bases match TRBD2. This CDR3 has 15 residues. Germline CDR1 and CDR2: SNHLY and FYNNEI. The ends lost 7 bases at V and 5 bases at J; junction bases unmatched: 11. Using reference TRBV2 and TRBJ2-1 for the parts outside the CDR3, the full variable domain is EPEVTQTPSHQVTQMGQEVILRCVPISNHLYFYWYRQILGQKVEFLVSFYNNEISEKSEIFDDQFSVERPDGSNFTLKIRSTKLEDSAMYFCASMSWDYLDNEQFFGPGTRLTVL.

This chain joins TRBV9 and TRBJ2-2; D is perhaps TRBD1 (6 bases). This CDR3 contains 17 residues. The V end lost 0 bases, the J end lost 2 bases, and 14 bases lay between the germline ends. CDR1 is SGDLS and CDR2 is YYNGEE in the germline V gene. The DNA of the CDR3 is TGTGCCAGCAGCGTAGGGGGGTACAGGGCTAACACCGGGGAGCTGTTTTTT. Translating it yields CASSVGGYRANTGELFF.